This TCR beta chain was profiled in a study of Graves' ophthalmopathy and Graves' hyperthyroidism. General study findings and limits: Detected in blood as well were most expanded thyroid clonotypes with frequency above 0.001.

Amplification of the TCR beta CDR3 regions used RNA transcripts (as template). A first-round RT-PCR used HTBI primers, followed by a second-round multiplex PCR. TCRdb recomputed calls from the multiplex PCR reads with MiXCR, one row per CDR3 protein. The sample carries 200,000 to 250,000 distinct CDR3 sequences, around a fifth recorded once. This clonotype showed up many times. Its antigen is undetermined. The CDR3 is made up of 15 amino acids. Unmatched junction bases numbered 8, after V lost 5 bases and J lost 4 bases. The germline CDR1 and CDR2 sequences are SEHNR and FQNEAQ (reference sequence). Sample: peripheral blood. V gene TRBV7-9 combines with J gene TRBJ1-1; 9 positions agree with TRBD1. The TCR comes from a woman between 45 and 65 years old with Graves' ophthalmopathy. CDR3 region: CASSTGGTGSTEAFF. CDR3 bases: TGTGCCAGCAGCACAGGCGGGACAGGGAGCACTGAAGCTTTCTTT.